This T cell receptor (beta chain) was documented in a study of Graves' ophthalmopathy and Graves' hyperthyroidism. General study points: Most expanded clonotypes from thyroid (those above 0.001 frequency) were also found in blood.

This clonotype was counted at least ten times. Its matching antigen is unknown. Cases classed as stable hyperthyroidism had no ophthalmopathy within 18 months of follow-up. Germline CDR1 DFQATT, CDR2 SNEGSKA (reference sequence). This CDR3 region has 13 residues. Trimming removed 3 bases at V and 8 bases at J, with 16 bases between. TCR beta CDR3 amplification used RNA transcripts. The first round was an RT-PCR with HTBI primers, and the second round was a multiplex PCR. A single record per CDR3 protein comes from TCRdb applying MiXCR to the multiplex PCR reads. The data hold about 380,000 distinct CDR3 sequences, with 15% observed a single time.

The receptor was isolated from a woman aged 18-29 years with stable Graves' hyperthyroidism. The sequencing input was peripheral blood. The chain links TRBV20-1 to TRBJ1-2, with D uncertain. CDR3: CSARDDPTAGYTF. The CDR3 bases are TGCAGTGCTAGGGACGACCCCACCGCGGGCTACACCTTC.